The 30 T cell receptor beta chains below were found in one sample sequenced in a study of low-dose radiotherapy and immunotherapy resistance in tumors. Regarding time point: before trial treatment. Priming of first-strand cDNA relied on TRAV- and TRBV-specific primers (covering alpha and beta chains). Over roughly 20 PCR cycles, TCRs were amplified from a constant-region primer and V-primer adapter. TCRdb recomputed calls from the reads with MiXCR, one row per CDR3 protein. The table shows more than 70,000 distinct CDR3 sequences, with about a third occurring only once. Here the sequenced sample was PBMCs, taken before treatment. All receptors derive from a female donor with ovarian cancer.

Turning to this clonotype: This is likely an artifact of a read error, given a far larger clone one base away. V gene TRBV6-1 combines with J gene TRBJ1-1, with 9 nucleotides matching TRBD1. Germline V lookup: CDR1 MNHNS, CDR2 SASEGT. This CDR3 has 15 amino acids. The CDR3 sequence: CVISDDRGGNTEAFF. CDR3 coding DNA: TGTGTCATCAGTGATGACAGGGGGGGAAACACTGAAGCTTTCTTT.

This clonotype was counted many times. This rearrangement joins TRBV7-8 to TRBJ1-3, with D uncertain. Germline lookup yields CDR1 SGHVS and CDR2 FQNEAQ. The germline V and J ends were trimmed by 6 bases and 0 bases, with 15 bases remaining between them. The CDR3 spans 16 residues. The CDR3 region is CASSAVITASGNTIYF. The CDR3 nucleotides are TGTGCCAGCAGTGCAGTGATAACGGCCTCTGGAAACACCATATATTTT.

With respect to this clonotype: Possible read error: a much larger clone is one base away. In this CDR3 the conserved last residue, phenylalanine or tryptophan, is missing, so a read error is likely. The CDR3 DNA follows: TGTGCCATCCAACACTCGACAGGGTTGGAGACCCAGTACCTC. The encoded protein is CAIQHSTGLETQYL. The V gene is TRBV10-3, the J gene TRBJ2-5, with 7 bases that match TRBD1. CDR1 is ENHRY and CDR2 is SYGVKD in the germline V gene. CDR3 size: 14 residues. V lost 8 bases, J lost 5 bases, and 11 bases stayed unmatched.

The J gene is TRBJ2-7, the V gene TRBV29-1; 8 bases line up with TRBD2. Germline V lookup: CDR1 SQVTM, CDR2 ANQGSEA. The CDR3 extends over 14 amino acids. With 5 bases clipped from V and 7 bases from J, the junction kept 13 bases outside the gene matches. The CDR3 DNA is TGCAGCGTTAGAAGCGGGAGTGGTGAGAGAGAGCAGTACTTC. Protein: CSVRSGSGEREQYF.

This clonotype was counted at least ten times. A junction boundary mismatches the germline segment, possibly from a read error. The rearrangement uses TRBV5-5 and TRBJ2-1; 13 nucleotides agree with TRBD2. CDR3 length: 18 residues. The germline V gene encodes CDR1 SGHKS and CDR2 YYEKEE (reference sequence). For the CDR3, the DNA is TGCGCCAGCAGCCTCGGGGATTGGACTAGCGGGAGTGAGGGTGAGCAGTTCTTC. Its translation is CASSLGDWTSGSEGEQFF.

The V and J genes are TRBV10-3 and TRBJ1-2; D gene unclear. With 0 bases removed from V and 5 bases from J, the gap between germline ends came to 7 bases. Germline V gene sequence: CDR1 ENHRY, CDR2 SYGVKD. The CDR3 has 13 residues. In DNA, the CDR3 is TGTGCCATCAGTGAGTCGACGGATTATGGCTACACCTTC. This translates into CAISESTDYGYTF.

The table lists this clonotype with many counts. The chain has TRBV5-1 and TRBJ1-3; tentative D call: TRBD1 (6 bases). Germline values: CDR1 SGHRS, CDR2 YFSETQ. This CDR3 has 15 amino acids. V was clipped by 0 bases and J by 4 bases, with 11 bases between them. The CDR3 DNA reads as TGCGCCAGCAGCTTGGAAACAGGGATCGGAAACACCATATATTTT. Residues: CASSLETGIGNTIYF.

Of note for this clonotype: Because the CDR3's place on the DNA is in doubt, the DNA is left out and the CDR3 is given as listed by TCRdb. The chain is built from TRBV5-1 and TRBJ2-2; no check of the table's D call, TRBD1, against the DNA was made. From germline, CDR1 is SGHRS and CDR2 YFSETQ. Ends included, the CDR3 has 16 residues. The chain's CDR3 is CASSRDASTGELFFFF.

In regard to this clonotype: A far larger clone differs by one base, so this is likely a read error. The chain carries TRBV20-1 and TRBJ2-7; 12 bases are shared with TRBD2. Per germline, CDR1 DFQATT and CDR2 SNEGSKA (reference sequence). This CDR3 spans 15 amino acids. Trimming removed 2 bases from V and 7 bases from J; junction bases left unmatched: 9. The CDR3 loop is CSARRTSGVYNEQYF. The CDR3 region has the DNA TGCAGTGCTAGAAGGACTAGCGGGGTTTACAATGAGCAGTACTTC.

At least ten counts were recorded for this clonotype. J is TRBJ2-1 and V is TRBV7-3; 10 bases align to TRBD2. V lost 6 bases, J lost 6 bases, and 8 bases stayed unmatched. The CDR3 extends over 15 amino acids. Germline CDR1 reads SGHTA; CDR2 reads FQGTGA. The CDR3 DNA reads TGTGCCAGCAGTATAGCGGGGGGAAGGTTCAATGAGCAGTTCTTC. It encodes CASSIAGGRFNEQFF.

This clonotype was observed at least ten times. The chain uses TRBV14 and TRBJ2-5; possibly TRBD2 for D (5 bases). The germline V gene encodes CDR1 SGHDN and CDR2 FVKESK. The CDR3 totals 13 residues. V was pared by 0 bases and J by 8 bases, with 10 bases between. The CDR3 nucleotides are TGTGCCAGCAGCCAAGAAGAGAGGGTAACCCAGTACTTC. It is translated as CASSQEERVTQYF.

This clonotype was counted ten times or more. This sequence joins TRBV12-1 and TRBJ2-1; the DNA was not used to check the table's D call, TRBD2. TRBV12-1 corresponds to a pseudogene. The length of the CDR3 is 16 residues. The CDR3: CASSSSWEGQVNEQFF. The CDR3 DNA reads as TGTGCCAGCAGCTCCTCGTGGGAGGGCCAAGTGAATGAGCAGTTCTTC.

There are many counts of this clonotype. CDR3 nucleotides: TGTGCCAGCAGTTCCCCCCAACCAGGAGAGACCCAGTACTTC. Translation gives CASSSPQPGETQYF. The chain links TRBV6-2 or TRBV6-3 to TRBJ2-5; D is ambiguous. The CDR3 consists of 14 residues. The V gene lost 4 bases and the J gene lost 4 bases, with 13 bases spanning the gap. CDR1 and CDR2 (germline): MNHEY, SVGEGT.

In its sample, this clonotype was seen many times. The chain recombines TRBV20-1 with TRBJ1-4; the D is unclear. There are 14 residues in the CDR3. Trimming left V 6 bases short and J 0 bases short, with 11 bases between. CDR1 and CDR2 (germline): DFQATT, SNEGSKA (reference sequence). The CDR3 here is CSASQMATNEKLFF. CDR3 bases: TGCAGTGCGAGCCAAATGGCAACTAATGAAAAACTGTTTTTT.

A word on this clonotype: A read error is likely here: a far larger clone is one base away. The rearrangement links TRBV28 to TRBJ1-5; no clear D. Germline lookup yields CDR1 MDHEN and CDR2 SYDVKM. V gave up 7 bases and J gave up 7 bases, with 20 bases separating them. The CDR3 loop spans 15 amino acids. This chain's CDR3 is CASNPRHEPFQPQHF. In DNA, the CDR3 is TGTGCCAGCAATCCTCGACACGAGCCCTTCCAGCCCCAGCATTTT.

A few counts support this clonotype. The chain joins TRBV7-2 to TRBJ2-1; TRBD2 matches at 16 bases. Germline CDR1 and CDR2: SGHTA and FQGNSA. This CDR3 is 19 amino acids long. J gave up 8 bases and V 5 bases, and 15 bases lay outside the gene matches. The CDR3 nucleotides are TGTGCCAGCAGCAGCTTAAGGCGTGGGACTAGCGGGAGGGTCGATGAGCAGTTCTTC. Its protein product is CASSSLRRGTSGRVDEQFF.

This chain joins TRBV20-1 and TRBJ2-7, with TRBD2 matching over 8 bases. The J segment lost 5 bases and the V segment lost 6 bases, leaving 12 bases of the junction unmatched. Per germline, CDR1 DFQATT and CDR2 SNEGSKA (reference sequence). The CDR3 sequence is 14 residues long. The CDR3 loop is CSARSSGHGDEQYF. CDR3 nucleotide sequence: TGCAGTGCGAGGTCTAGCGGGCATGGAGACGAGCAGTACTTC.

This clonotype was detected many times. V is TRBV5-1 and J is TRBJ2-3; 10 nucleotides line up with TRBD1. There are 16 residues in the CDR3. V lost 4 bases, J lost 1 base, and 6 bases stayed unmatched. Per germline, CDR1 SGHRS and CDR2 YFSETQ. The CDR3 DNA sequence: TGCGCCAGCAGCCTGGTCGGGACAGGGGGCACAGATACGCAGTATTTT. Encoded protein: CASSLVGTGGTDTQYF. Filled out from reference TRBV5-1 and TRBJ2-3, the complete variable domain reads KAGVTQTPRYLIKTRGQQVTLSCSPISGHRSVSWYQQTPGQGLQFLFEYFSETQRNKGNFPGRFSGRQFSNSRSEMNVSTLELGDSALYLCASSLVGTGGTDTQYFGPGTRLTVL.

A note on this clonotype: With only one base between it and a far larger clone, this is likely a read error. The V and J genes are TRBV6-8 and TRBJ2-1; D may be TRBD2 (5 bases). Germline V gene sequence: CDR1 MNHGY, CDR2 SAAAGT. This CDR3 has 15 residues. In DNA form, the CDR3 reads TGTACCAGCAGTACCGGGATCCCAATGGGGAATGAGCAGTTCTTC. The encoded protein is CTSSTGIPMGNEQFF.

This clonotype was observed at least ten times. The chain uses TRBV28 and TRBJ1-5, with D perhaps matching TRBD1 (5 bases). CDR1 is MDHEN, CDR2 SYDVKM, per germline. The CDR3 contains 15 residues. Trimming stripped 3 bases from V and 7 bases from J, with 16 bases between. CDR3 sequence reads: CASSFPGPRIQPQHF. CDR3 bases: TGTGCCAGCAGTTTTCCGGGACCGAGGATCCAGCCCCAGCATTTT.

In this sample, this clonotype turned up many times. The genes are TRBV6-2 or TRBV6-3 and TRBJ1-2; D is uncertain. Germline V gene sequence: CDR1 MNHEY, CDR2 SVGEGT. V was shortened by 6 bases and J by 8 bases, with 16 bases between the two germline ends. The CDR3 is 13 amino acids. For the CDR3, the DNA is TGTGCCAGCAGCCCAAGGGTATCGGGAGGCTACACCTTC. Protein sequence: CASSPRVSGGYTF.

This clonotype was recorded at least ten times. The chain couples TRBV7-9 to TRBJ2-3; the match to TRBD2 covers 8 bases. V shed 3 bases, J shed 2 bases, and the junction held 4 bases outside the gene matches. Germline CDR1 is SEHNR and CDR2 is FQNEAQ (reference sequence). This CDR3 has 15 residues. The CDR3 sequence is CASSFPAGDTDTQYF. As DNA, the CDR3 is TGTGCCAGCAGCTTCCCAGCGGGAGACACAGATACGCAGTATTTT.

This clonotype was seen many times. This chain connects TRBV5-1 to TRBJ2-1; the D is unclear. Germline lookup yields CDR1 SGHRS and CDR2 YFSETQ. The CDR3 is made up of 17 amino acids. The V gene lost 1 base and the J gene lost 0 bases, with 14 bases spanning the gap. CDR3 sequence: CASSLFRVSGSYNEQFF. The DNA of the CDR3 is TGCGCCAGCAGCTTGTTCCGGGTGTCGGGCTCCTACAATGAGCAGTTCTTC.

The chain employs TRBV28 and TRBJ2-7, with 8 bases matching TRBD2. Germline loops: CDR1 MDHEN, CDR2 SYDVKM. V lost 6 bases to trimming and J lost 4 bases; unmatched junction nucleotides: 5. This CDR3 contains 13 residues. The CDR3 coding sequence is TGTGCCAGCAGCCCCGGGGGGGAGTACGAGCAGTACTTC. It translates to CASSPGGEYEQYF.

This clonotype appeared a few times. The limits of the CDR3 on the DNA are not certain, so only TCRdb's listed CDR3 is given. This chain links TRBV6-6 with TRBJ2-2; the D call in the table, TRBD1, was not verified against the DNA. Germline-derived CDR1 and CDR2 are MNHNY and SVGAGI (reference sequence). The length of the CDR3 is 14 amino acids, counting both ends. The CDR3 sequence: CASRTGGTGELFFF.

The chain combines TRBV19 with TRBJ1-1; D is unresolved. This CDR3 contains 12 residues. The V end lost 3 bases, the J end lost 1 base, and 3 bases lay between the germline ends. Germline V gives CDR1 LNHDA, CDR2 SQIVND (reference sequence). As DNA, the CDR3 is TGTGCCAGTAGTATTAAGAACACTGAAGCTTTCTTT. Amino acids: CASSIKNTEAFF.

This chain joins TRBV19 and TRBJ2-2; 12 nucleotides align to TRBD2. The CDR3 sequence is 19 residues long. With 5 bases clipped from V and 0 bases from J, the junction kept 10 bases outside the gene matches. CDR1 is LNHDA, CDR2 SQIVND, per germline (reference sequence). CDR3 sequence: CASSPGLAGTFANTGELFF. CDR3 DNA: TGTGCCAGTAGTCCAGGACTAGCGGGGACGTTCGCGAACACCGGGGAGCTGTTTTTT.

This clonotype was counted many times. The chain carries TRBV6-4 and TRBJ2-1, with D perhaps matching TRBD2 (5 bases). Trimming pared 3 bases from V and 3 bases from J, leaving 15 bases between. This CDR3 region has 16 residues. Per the germline V gene, CDR1 is MRHNA and CDR2 is SNTAGT. CDR3 region: CASSEFNGEGYNEQFF. In DNA, the CDR3 is TGTGCCAGCAGTGAGTTTAATGGCGAGGGCTACAATGAGCAGTTCTTC.

The table lists this clonotype with a few counts. The junction differs from germline at one of its ends, possibly a read error. The rearrangement joins TRBV6-1 to TRBJ1-2, with D tentatively TRBD1 (6 bases). CDR3 size: 16 residues. Germline V gene data show CDR1 as MNHNS and CDR2 as SASEGT. CDR3 nucleotides: TGTGCCATCAGTGAGTCCCCAGGGGAAATTGGTGGTGGCTACACCTTC. Its translation is CAISESPGEIGGGYTF.

This CDR3 is CATSDSRAPNQPQHF. CDR3 DNA sequence: TGTGCCACCAGTGATTCCAGGGCGCCCAACCAGCCCCAGCATTTT. The chain carries TRBV24-1 and TRBJ1-5; TRBD1 is a possible D gene (5 bases). Germline assignment: CDR1 KGHDR and CDR2 SFDVKD. The CDR3 loop spans 15 amino acids. The ends were cut back, 2 bases at V and 7 bases at J, with 14 bases in the middle.